A selection of T cell receptor beta chains follows, all from one sample in a study of PD-1 blockade in classical Hodgkin lymphoma. This table comes from immunoSEQ multiplex PCR, and its TCRdb copy is limited to in-frame clones, with some not included. Of approximately 100,000 clones in the sample, more than 85% are singletons; the top ten hold under 7.5%. Source: peripheral blood mononuclear cells (PBMCs), taken before the second cycle of nivolumab. Receptor source: a human donor with classical Hodgkin lymphoma. Each CDR3 is given with its conserved first and last residue. The D gene is left open where the match is weak. Not all rows give a size; the values are once, few, many and, for expanded clones, a class.

j_call clone_size d_call v_call cdr3_aa cdr3_nt
TRBJ2-1 . TRBD1 TRBV7-7 CASSSGQGAYNEQFF TGTGCCAGCAGCTCGGGACAGGGGGCCTACAATGAGCAGTTCTTC
TRBJ1-2 . . TRBV6-6 CASNQGMYGYTF TGTGCCAGCAATCAGGGAATGTATGGCTACACCTTC
TRBJ2-1 . . TRBV6-1 CASNINRLNEQFF TGTGCCAGCAATATAAACAGGTTAAATGAGCAGTTCTTC
TRBJ1-6 . . TRBV11-2 CASSLFRGTNSPLHF TGTGCCAGCAGCTTATTCCGTGGAACAAATTCACCCCTCCACTTT
TRBJ2-7 . . TRBV7-2 CASSIPSASISNYEQYF TGTGCCAGCAGTATACCGAGTGCATCCATATCGAACTACGAGCAGTACTTC
TRBJ2-3 . . TRBV9 CASSPQWVDTQYF TGTGCCAGCAGCCCCCAATGGGTGGATACGCAGTATTTT
TRBJ2-7 . . TRBV19 CASSHAISYEQYF TGTGCCAGTAGTCACGCCATCTCTTACGAGCAGTACTTC
TRBJ1-3 . TRBD1 TRBV28 CASNLTPGTAGNTIYF TGTGCCAGCAACCTTACTCCCGGGACAGCTGGAAACACCATATATTTT
TRBJ2-7 . . TRBV6-5 CASSHQAGGSYEQYF TGTGCCAGCAGTCACCAAGCTGGGGGCTCCTACGAGCAGTACTTC
TRBJ1-2 . . TRBV4-1 CASSQGGKGYTF TGCGCCAGCAGCCAGGGTGGAAAGGGCTACACCTTC
TRBJ2-7 . . TRBV2 CASLRSRVDEQYF TGTGCCAGCCTCCGAAGCAGGGTAGACGAGCAGTACTTC
TRBJ1-1 . . TRBV30 CAWSAGSPSEAFF TGTGCCTGGAGTGCCGGGAGCCCGTCTGAAGCTTTCTTT
TRBJ2-1 once . TRBV30 CAGGLSSYNEQFF TGTGCCGGAGGACTGAGCTCCTACAATGAGCAGTTCTTC
TRBJ2-3 few . TRBV6-6 CASSLGGLRADTQYF TGTGCCAGCAGCCTAGGAGGGTTGAGGGCAGATACGCAGTATTTT
TRBJ1-6 . TRBD1 TRBV7-2 CASSLAGTGSYNSPLHF TGTGCCAGCAGCTTAGCCGGGACAGGGTCCTATAATTCACCCCTCCACTTT
TRBJ2-2 . . TRBV6-5 CASSYRVRGEPFF TGTGCCAGCAGTTACAGGGTCAGAGGGGAGCCGTTTTTT
TRBJ2-5 . TRBD1 TRBV6-1 CASGRDSRETQYF TGTGCCAGCGGCAGGGACAGCCGCGAGACCCAGTACTTC
TRBJ2-7 . . TRBV18 CASSLDIYEQYF TGTGCCAGCTCACTCGACATCTACGAGCAGTACTTC
TRBJ2-2 . . TRBV5-1 CASSRSRGTGELFF TGCGCCAGCAGCCGGTCTAGGGGCACCGGGGAGCTGTTTTTT
TRBJ2-2 . . TRBV10-3 CAISESVAGANTGELFF TGTGCCATCAGTGAGTCAGTCGCGGGGGCCAACACCGGGGAGCTGTTTTTT
TRBJ2-3 . . TRBV10-3 CAISGLSLTSTDTQYF TGTGCCATCAGTGGTTTGTCGTTGACTAGCACAGATACGCAGTATTTT
TRBJ1-4 . . TRBV7-9 CASSSTSGFGEKLFF TGTGCCAGCAGTTCTACCTCGGGTTTTGGTGAAAAACTGTTTTTT
TRBJ1-1 . . TRBV5-1 CASSAQGGGNTEAFF TGCGCCAGCAGCGCCCAGGGAGGAGGGAACACTGAAGCTTTCTTT
TRBJ2-1 once TRBD2 TRBV4-1 CASSQEETSGYNEQFF TGCGCCAGCAGCCAAGAAGAGACTAGCGGGTACAATGAGCAGTTCTTC
TRBJ2-7 . . TRBV6-5 CASTGGYEQYF TGTGCCAGCACTGGGGGCTACGAGCAGTACTTC
TRBJ2-3 . . TRBV7-2 CASSWRTATDTQYF TGTGCCAGCAGCTGGAGGACGGCCACAGATACGCAGTATTTT
TRBJ1-1 few . TRBV28 CASPPTEGFMNTEAFF TGTGCCAGCCCCCCTACTGAGGGATTCATGAACACTGAAGCTTTCTTT
TRBJ2-7 . . TRBV10-3 CATKGGIPEAHEQYF TGTGCCACCAAGGGGGGAATCCCGGAGGCCCACGAGCAGTACTTC
TRBJ2-1 . . TRBV6-1 CASSKGFDVNEQFF TGTGCCAGCAGCAAGGGTTTTGATGTGAATGAGCAGTTCTTC
TRBJ1-4 . . TRBV25-1 CASSESRGTLNEKLFF TGTGCCAGCAGTGAATCGAGGGGAACTCTTAATGAAAAACTGTTTTTT
TRBJ2-5 . . TRBV7-8 CASSLYETQYF TGTGCCAGCAGCTTATATGAGACCCAGTACTTC
TRBJ2-7 . . TRBV4-2 CASSQGFESSYEQYF TGTGCCAGCAGCCAAGGATTTGAGTCGTCCTACGAGCAGTACTTC
TRBJ2-7 once . TRBV9 CASSPISAGGFYEQYF TGTGCCAGCAGCCCCATTTCGGCGGGCGGTTTTTACGAGCAGTACTTC
TRBJ1-3 . . TRBV9 CASTLSAALEGTIYF TGTGCCAGCACACTCAGCGCAGCTCTGGAGGGCACCATATATTTT
TRBJ2-7 . TRBD1 TRBV5-8 CASSTRQGAHEQYF TGTGCCAGCAGCACTAGACAGGGGGCGCACGAGCAGTACTTC
TRBJ2-7 . . TRBV4-3 CASSQDSTAGWYEQYF TGCGCCAGCAGCCAAGATAGCACGGCAGGGTGGTACGAGCAGTACTTC
TRBJ2-5 . TRBD1 TRBV2 CASTETGEGTQYF TGTGCCAGCACCGAGACAGGGGAAGGGACCCAGTACTTC
TRBJ2-3 . . TRBV7-6 CASNPIAAGDTQYF TGTGCCAGCAACCCAATAGCCGCGGGAGATACGCAGTATTTT
TRBJ1-2 . . TRBV7-3 CASSLTNSGYTF TGTGCCAGCAGCTTAACCAATAGCGGCTACACCTTC
TRBJ2-7 . . TRBV19 CASSLKGGNTYEQYF TGTGCCAGTAGCCTTAAGGGGGGAAATACCTACGAGCAGTACTTC
TRBJ2-3 . TRBD2 TRBV9 CASSVAYLAGEDTQYF TGTGCCAGCAGCGTAGCATACCTAGCGGGGGAAGATACGCAGTATTTT
TRBJ2-2 . . TRBV18 CASSLTGRRANTGELFF TGTGCCAGCTCACTTACAGGCCGACGGGCGAACACCGGGGAGCTGTTTTTT
TRBJ1-4 . TRBD1 TRBV25-1 CASSLGEGAVEKLFF TGTGCCAGCAGTCTAGGGGAGGGGGCAGTAGAAAAACTGTTTTTT
TRBJ1-2 . . TRBV9 CASSVSNSHYGYTF TGTGCCAGCAGCGTCAGTAACAGCCACTATGGCTACACCTTC
TRBJ1-5 once . TRBV7-2 CASSNDGSALGIRPQHF TGTGCCAGCAGCAATGACGGCAGCGCTCTCGGGATCAGGCCCCAGCATTTT
TRBJ2-7 . . TRBV14 CASSPGLSYEQYF TGTGCCAGCAGCCCCGGACTGTCCTACGAGCAGTACTTC
TRBJ1-1 . TRBD1 TRBV11-2 CASGEDRVGTEAFF TGTGCCAGCGGGGAGGACAGGGTAGGCACTGAAGCTTTCTTT
TRBJ2-5 . . TRBV11-2 CASSLEWGGMETQYF TGTGCCAGCAGCTTAGAATGGGGAGGTATGGAGACCCAGTACTTC
TRBJ1-1 . TRBD1 TRBV19 CASSTDREGEAFF TGTGCCAGTAGTACCGACAGGGAAGGTGAAGCTTTCTTT
TRBJ1-2 . . TRBV10-3 CAISDSDYGYTF TGTGCCATCAGTGACAGTGACTATGGCTACACCTTC
TRBJ1-1 . . TRBV7-2 CASSLGAATEAFF TGTGCCAGCAGCTTAGGGGCAGCCACTGAAGCTTTCTTT
TRBJ1-3 . . TRBV28 CASSLGRRVDSGNTIYF TGTGCCAGCAGTTTAGGGAGGAGAGTCGACTCTGGAAACACCATATATTTT
TRBJ1-5 . . TRBV28 CASSPPGGGQPQHF TGTGCCAGCAGTCCCCCCGGGGGCGGGCAGCCCCAGCATTTT